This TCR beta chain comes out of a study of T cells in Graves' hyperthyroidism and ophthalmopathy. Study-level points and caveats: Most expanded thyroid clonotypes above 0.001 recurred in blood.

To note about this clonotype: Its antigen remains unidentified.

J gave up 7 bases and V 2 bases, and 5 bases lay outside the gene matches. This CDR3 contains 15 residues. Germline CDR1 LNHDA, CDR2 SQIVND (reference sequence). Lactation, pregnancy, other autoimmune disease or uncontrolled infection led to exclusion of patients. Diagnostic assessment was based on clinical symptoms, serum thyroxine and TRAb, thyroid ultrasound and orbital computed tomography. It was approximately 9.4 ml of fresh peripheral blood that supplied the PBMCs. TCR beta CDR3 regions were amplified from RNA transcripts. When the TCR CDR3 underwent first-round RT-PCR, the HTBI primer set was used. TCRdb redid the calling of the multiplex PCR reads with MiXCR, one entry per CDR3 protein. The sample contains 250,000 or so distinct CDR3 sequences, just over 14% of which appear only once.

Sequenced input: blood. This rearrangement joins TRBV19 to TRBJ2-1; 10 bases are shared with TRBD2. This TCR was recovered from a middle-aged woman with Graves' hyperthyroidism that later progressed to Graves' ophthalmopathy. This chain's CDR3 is CASSILAGAENEQFF. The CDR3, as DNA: TGTGCCAGTAGTATACTAGCGGGAGCGGAAAATGAGCAGTTCTTC.